The next 22 T cell receptor beta chains were all read from a single sample in a study of radiotherapy plus CTLA-4 blockade in lung cancer. Profiling relied on immunoSEQ multiplex PCR, and the TCRdb table lists in-frame clones only, not all of them. The sample consists of 40,000 to 55,000 clones, about 74% of them appearing once. The sample here was peripheral blood, taken from a patient treated with radiotherapy plus ipilimumab. Receptor source: a human donor with non-small cell lung cancer whose response to radiotherapy plus ipilimumab could not be evaluated.

The V call is TRBV7-2, the J call TRBJ2-3, with a possible D match to TRBD2 (5 bases). CDR1 and CDR2 from the germline V gene are SGHTA and FQGNSA. V was shortened by 4 bases and J by 4 bases, with 9 bases between the two germline ends. This CDR3 contains 13 residues. For the CDR3, the DNA is TGTGCCAGCAGCTCGAGGACTCCAGATACGCAGTATTTT. Translated: CASSSRTPDTQYF.

The chain carries TRBV7-9 and TRBJ1-4; unclear D gene. The CDR3 is 17 residues long. CDR1 SEHNR and CDR2 FQNEAQ come from the germline V gene (reference sequence). V was shortened by 8 bases and J by 5 bases, with 24 bases between the two germline ends. The CDR3 here is CASRIVRPGGLNEKLFF. The DNA for the CDR3 is TGTGCCAGCCGAATAGTGCGGCCAGGAGGATTGAATGAAAAACTGTTTTTT. Variable domain in full (rest from reference TRBV7-9 and TRBJ1-4): DTGVSQNPRHKITKRGQNVTFRCDPISEHNRLYWYRQTLGQGPEFLTYFQNEAQLEKSRLLSDRFSAERPKGSFSTLEIQRTEQGDSAMYLCASRIVRPGGLNEKLFFGSGTQLSVL.

This rearrangement joins TRBV28 to TRBJ2-7; D perhaps matches TRBD2 (6 bases). CDR3 size: 14 residues. The V gene lost 6 bases and the J gene lost 6 bases, with 18 bases spanning the gap. Germline lookup yields CDR1 MDHEN and CDR2 SYDVKM. The chain's CDR3 is CASRTTRRISEQYF. CDR3 bases: TGTGCCAGCAGAACGACTAGAAGGATTAGCGAGCAGTACTTC.

The gene calls are TRBV21-1 and TRBJ1-5. TRBV21-1 is classified as a pseudogene. The CDR3 spans 18 residues. The CDR3 protein is CASSPRGSQPGGNQPQHF. In nucleotides, the CDR3 is TGTGCCAGCAGCCCCCGCGGGTCACAACCGGGGGGCAATCAGCCCCAGCATTTT.

The CDR3 spells CASSYGLGDNGQYF. The CDR3, as DNA: TGTGCCAGCAGTTACGGACTAGGGGATAATGGGCAGTACTTC. The V gene is TRBV6-6, the J gene TRBJ2-7; TRBD2 matches 7 bases. The CDR3 has 14 residues. After removal of 2 bases from V and 9 bases from J, the junction contained 10 bases not matched to a gene. CDR1 is MNHNY, CDR2 SVGAGI, per germline (reference sequence).

The chain employs TRBV5-1 and TRBJ2-7; 8 bases align to TRBD1. The CDR3 totals 13 residues. Germline V lookup: CDR1 SGHRS, CDR2 YFSETQ. V lost 5 bases and J lost 5; bases outside the gene matches: 6. The CDR3 loop reads CASSSDRAHEQYF. In DNA form, the CDR3 reads TGCGCCAGCAGTTCGGACAGGGCCCACGAGCAGTACTTC.

This clone was detected only a few times. The chain couples TRBV29-1 to TRBJ2-2; 7 bases fit TRBD1. The V and J ends lost 4 bases and 5 bases, in that order; junction bases with no gene match: 4. Germline-derived CDR1 and CDR2 are SQVTM and ANQGSEA. The CDR3 has 13 residues. Here the CDR3 DNA reads TGCAGCGTTGTTAGGGGGCCGACCGGGGAGCTGTTTTTT. Its translation: CSVVRGPTGELFF.

The V call is TRBV4-3, the J call TRBJ2-5, with D maybe TRBD2 (6 bases). Per germline, CDR1 LGHNA and CDR2 YSLEER. CDR3 length: 15 amino acids. V lost 3 bases to trimming and J lost 3 bases, with 14 bases between them. CDR3 sequence: CASSQVRDWEETQYF. The CDR3 DNA reads TGCGCCAGCAGCCAGGTTAGGGACTGGGAAGAGACCCAGTACTTC.

This clone is deemed large. V gene TRBV7-9 combines with J gene TRBJ2-1; 7 bases are shared with TRBD2. The germline V gene has CDR1 SEHNR and CDR2 FQNEAQ (reference sequence). After removal of 4 bases from V and 8 bases from J, the junction contained 11 bases not matched to a gene. This CDR3 comprises 15 residues. The CDR3 spells CASSSHVGGKDEQFF. The CDR3 region has the DNA TGTGCCAGCAGCTCGCACGTCGGGGGGAAAGATGAGCAGTTCTTC.

The CDR3 sequence is CASSYFRQGYEQFF. The CDR3 DNA reads TGTGCCAGCAGTTACTTTCGGCAGGGGTATGAGCAGTTCTTC. The chain links TRBV6-5 to TRBJ2-1; D is perhaps TRBD1 (6 bases). This CDR3 comprises 14 residues. CDR1 MNHEY and CDR2 SVGAGI come from the germline V gene. The V end lost 1 base, the J end lost 8 bases, and 12 bases lay between the germline ends.

This clone was seen more than once but under ten times. The rearrangement joins TRBV18 to TRBJ1-1; TRBD1 aligns across 12 bases. J was trimmed by 5 bases and V by 6 bases; bases with no gene match: 7. The CDR3 spans 15 residues. The germline V gene has CDR1 KGHSH and CDR2 LQKENI. In nucleotides, the CDR3 is TGTGCCAGCTCCCCGGGACAGGGGGCTCGTACTGAAGCTTTCTTT. Its protein product is CASSPGQGARTEAFF.

This clone was detected only once. The chain carries TRBV4-2 and TRBJ2-5; TRBD2 matches 10 bases. The CDR3 loop spans 15 amino acids. Germline loops: CDR1 LGHNA, CDR2 YNFKEQ. V shed 4 bases, J shed 4 bases, and the junction held 6 bases outside the gene matches. The CDR3 coding sequence is TGTGCCAGCAGCCCGTGGACTAGCGGCGGAGAGACCCAGTACTTC. It encodes CASSPWTSGGETQYF.

The gene calls are TRBV10-3 and TRBJ2-3, with 11 positions matching TRBD1. There are 15 residues in the CDR3. CDR1 and CDR2 (germline): ENHRY, SYGVKD. J gave up 4 bases and V 3 bases, and 3 bases lay outside the gene matches. The CDR3 nucleotides are TGTGCCATCAGTGATATGGGACAGGGGGCAGATACGCAGTATTTT. Its protein is CAISDMGQGADTQYF.

V is TRBV7-8 and J is TRBJ1-5, with no clear D. The CDR3 consists of 13 residues. The V end lost 6 bases, the J end lost 1 base, and 7 bases lay between the germline ends. CDR1 is SGHVS and CDR2 is FQNEAQ in the germline V gene. CDR3 sequence: CASRRGSNQPQHF. As DNA, the CDR3 is TGTGCCAGCAGAAGAGGGAGCAATCAGCCCCAGCATTTT.

This chain connects TRBV7-2 to TRBJ2-7, with 9 bases fitting TRBD1. The V segment lost 5 bases and the J segment 4 bases; nucleotides outside the gene matches: 6. Germline CDR1 reads SGHTA; CDR2 reads FQGNSA. The CDR3 sequence is 14 residues long. CDR3 residues: CASSPDRGSYEQYF. In DNA form, the CDR3 reads TGTGCCAGCAGCCCCGACAGGGGGTCGTACGAGCAGTACTTC.

The V call is TRBV5-6, the J call TRBJ2-1; D perhaps matches TRBD1 (6 bases). V was cut by 1 base and J by 7 bases, with 15 bases left in between. The CDR3 length is 15 residues. Germline V gives CDR1 SGHDT, CDR2 YYEEEE. The CDR3 loop reads CASSLRGGEGNEQFF. DNA for the CDR3: TGTGCCAGCAGCTTGAGAGGGGGTGAGGGAAATGAGCAGTTCTTC.

The chain uses TRBV7-2 and TRBJ1-2, with TRBD1 matching over 8 bases. CDR3 length: 12 amino acids. The ends lost 5 bases at V and 7 bases at J; junction bases unmatched: 3. Germline lookup yields CDR1 SGHTA and CDR2 FQGNSA. The CDR3 nucleotides read TGTGCCAGCAGCCCCGGACAGGGTGGCTACACCTTC. Protein sequence: CASSPGQGGYTF.

This sequence joins TRBV7-3 and TRBJ2-3; D is uncertain. V gave up 5 bases and J gave up 1 base, with 13 bases separating them. The germline gives CDR1 SGHTA, CDR2 FQGTGA. The CDR3 sequence is 15 residues long. The CDR3 spells CASSARGVGTDTQYF. In DNA form, the CDR3 reads TGTGCCAGCAGCGCTCGCGGCGTGGGCACAGATACGCAGTATTTT.

This sequence joins TRBV13 and TRBJ2-3, with 9 bases identical to TRBD2. V lost 5 bases and J lost 0; bases outside the gene matches: 3. The V gene's germline CDR1 is PRHDT and CDR2 FYEKMQ (reference sequence). The CDR3 consists of 15 residues. The CDR3: CASSPLAGSTDTQYF. CDR3 DNA: TGTGCCAGCAGCCCTCTAGCGGGAAGCACAGATACGCAGTATTTT.

The gene calls are TRBV5-1 and TRBJ2-5; D is perhaps TRBD2 (5 bases). The ends were cut back, 1 base at V and 3 bases at J, with 19 bases in the middle. CDR3 length equals 17 residues. The V gene's germline CDR1 is SGHRS and CDR2 YFSETQ. The CDR3 region has the DNA TGCGCCAGCAGCTTGCTGGCAGGAGGATTCGGGAAAGAGACCCAGTACTTC. Its protein is CASSLLAGGFGKETQYF.

This clone is judged medium-sized. The chain has TRBV14 and TRBJ1-4; tentative D call: TRBD1 (6 bases). The CDR3 is 16 residues long. In germline, CDR1 is SGHDN, CDR2 FVKESK. V lost 1 base, J lost 7 bases, and 16 bases lay in between. This chain's CDR3 is CASSQGWGGRIEKLFF. In DNA form, the CDR3 reads TGTGCCAGCAGCCAAGGCTGGGGGGGCCGAATTGAAAAACTGTTTTTT.

This clone showed up just once. The J gene is TRBJ2-7, the V gene TRBV27; 9 bases align to TRBD2. The CDR3 totals 18 residues. Germline V CDR1 and CDR2: MNHEY, SMNVEV (reference sequence). J lost 1 base, V lost 4 bases, and 14 bases had no gene match. CDR3 nucleotides: TGTGCCAGCAGTTCCCCCCTAAGGGGAGCGGGGGGATCCTACGAGCAGTACTTC. Protein product: CASSSPLRGAGGSYEQYF.